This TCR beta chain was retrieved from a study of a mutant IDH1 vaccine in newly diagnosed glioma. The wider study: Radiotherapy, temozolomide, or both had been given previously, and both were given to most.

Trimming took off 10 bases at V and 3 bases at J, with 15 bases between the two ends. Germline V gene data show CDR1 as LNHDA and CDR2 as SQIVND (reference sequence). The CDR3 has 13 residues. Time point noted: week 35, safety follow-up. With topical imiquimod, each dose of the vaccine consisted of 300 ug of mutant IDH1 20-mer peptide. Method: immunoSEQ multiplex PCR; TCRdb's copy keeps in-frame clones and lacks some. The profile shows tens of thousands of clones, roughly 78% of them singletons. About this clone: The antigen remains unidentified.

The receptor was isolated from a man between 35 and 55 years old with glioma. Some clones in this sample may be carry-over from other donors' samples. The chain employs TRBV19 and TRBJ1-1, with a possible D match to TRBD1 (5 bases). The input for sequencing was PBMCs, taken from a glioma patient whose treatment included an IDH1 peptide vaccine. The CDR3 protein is CATRGEGDTEAFF. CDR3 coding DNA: TGTGCCACCCGTGGGGAAGGGGACACTGAAGCTTTCTTT.